These 17 T cell receptor beta chains share one sample of origin, sequenced in a study of technical replicates of blood from several donors. The repertoire was sequenced with immunoSEQ multiplex PCR; TCRdb's copy has only in-frame clones and lacks some. The sample gives about 70,000 clones, approximately 96% of which show up once; roughly 0.19% is in the top ten. The sequenced sample consisted of T cells isolated from PBMCs. The receptors stem from a human donor in good health.

The chain joins TRBV5-1 to TRBJ1-3, with 9 nucleotides matching TRBD1. Germline V gene sequence: CDR1 SGHRS, CDR2 YFSETQ. V was clipped by 4 bases and J by 3 bases; unmatched bases: 5. This CDR3 region has 15 residues. As DNA, the CDR3 is TGCGCCAGCAGCCCACAGGGGGCAGGTGGAAACACCATATATTTT. This codes for CASSPQGAGGNTIYF.

The chain combines TRBV2 with TRBJ2-2; the match to TRBD1 covers 9 bases. Trimming took 7 bases from V and 5 from J; bases not matched to a gene: 5. Germline values: CDR1 SNHLY, CDR2 FYNNEI. This CDR3 is built from 14 residues. The CDR3 here is CASTLGQGTGELFF. CDR3 coding DNA: TGTGCCAGCACCCTCGGACAGGGGACCGGGGAGCTGTTTTTT.

The rearrangement uses TRBV25-1 and TRBJ1-1, with 8 nucleotides matching TRBD1. The CDR3 has 17 amino acids. Per germline, CDR1 MGHDK and CDR2 SYGVNS. Unmatched junction bases numbered 15, after V lost 6 bases and J lost 3 bases. CDR3 protein: CASRPGTGGGGDTEAFF. The CDR3 bases are TGTGCCAGCAGACCCGGGACAGGCGGCGGGGGGGACACTGAAGCTTTCTTT.

This clone was found once. The chain uses TRBV27 and TRBJ2-1; TRBD2 aligns across 15 bases. V dropped 5 bases and J dropped 4; count of bases not matched to a gene: 9. The CDR3 consists of 18 residues. Germline lookup yields CDR1 MNHEY and CDR2 SMNVEV (reference sequence). CDR3 in DNA: TGTGCCAGCAGTACCGGACTAGCGGGAGGGTCGTTTTACAATGAGCAGTTCTTC. Translating it yields CASSTGLAGGSFYNEQFF.

The chain has TRBV5-1 and TRBJ1-1, with unresolved D. Per germline, CDR1 SGHRS and CDR2 YFSETQ. There are 14 residues in the CDR3. V was clipped by 4 bases and J by 9 bases, with 19 bases between them. CDR3 residues: CASSPDGKNNKAFF. The CDR3 DNA reads TGCGCCAGCAGCCCAGACGGGAAGAATAACAAAGCTTTCTTT.

The V and J genes are TRBV27 and TRBJ2-7; 8 nucleotides match TRBD1. Germline values: CDR1 MNHEY, CDR2 SMNVEV (reference sequence). J was trimmed by 2 bases and V by 5 bases; bases with no gene match: 5. CDR3 length equals 14 residues. CDR3 bases: TGTGCCAGCAGTCCGACAGGGGCACCCTACGAGCAGTACTTC. Its protein product is CASSPTGAPYEQYF.

In its sample, this clone was seen once. The rearrangement joins TRBV2 to TRBJ2-1; 7 bases are a match to TRBD2. This CDR3 has 15 amino acids. Trimming took 3 bases from V and 4 from J; bases not matched to a gene: 6. Germline values: CDR1 SNHLY, CDR2 FYNNEI. The CDR3 region is CASSEGLAVYNEQFF. In nucleotides, the CDR3 is TGTGCCAGCAGTGAGGGGCTAGCGGTATACAATGAGCAGTTCTTC.

The genes are TRBV6-1 and TRBJ1-2; D ambiguous. The V end was cut by 8 bases, the J end by 5 bases, with 12 bases between. The CDR3 runs to 12 residues. The germline V gene has CDR1 MNHNS and CDR2 SASEGT. This CDR3 reads CASWAVRYGYTF. The CDR3 DNA reads TGTGCCAGCTGGGCCGTAAGATATGGCTACACCTTC.

CDR3: CASSEPSVGTGYGYTF. DNA for the CDR3: TGTGCCAGCAGTGAGCCCTCTGTCGGGACAGGATATGGCTACACCTTC. This rearrangement joins TRBV25-1 to TRBJ1-2, with 8 bases lining up with TRBD1. Per germline, CDR1 MGHDK and CDR2 SYGVNS. The CDR3 length is 16 residues. V was pared by 3 bases and J by 5 bases, with 11 bases of the junction left unmatched.

In DNA, the CDR3 is TGTGCCAGCAGCCCTGGGGGACAGGCGGTTTCGGGAAACACCATATATTTT. Translation gives CASSPGGQAVSGNTIYF. The chain employs TRBV9 and TRBJ1-3; 8 bases align to TRBD1. Germline CDR1 reads SGDLS; CDR2 reads YYNGEE. The junction had 13 bases not matched to a gene; V was cut back by 4 bases and J by 4 bases. The CDR3 has 17 residues.

The chain employs TRBV4-1 and TRBJ1-5, with D uncertain. Germline-derived CDR1 and CDR2 are MGHRA and YSYEKL. V was clipped by 3 bases and J by 1 base, with 10 bases between them. The CDR3 totals 15 residues. CDR3 sequence: CASSQGRGSNQPQHF. CDR3 coding DNA: TGCGCCAGCAGCCAGGGAAGAGGGAGCAATCAGCCCCAGCATTTT.

The chain links TRBV7-8 to TRBJ2-3, with D possibly being TRBD1 (6 bases). This CDR3 is 15 amino acids long. V gave up 0 bases and J gave up 2 bases, with 9 bases separating them. From germline, CDR1 is SGHVS and CDR2 FQNEAQ. The CDR3, as DNA: TGTGCCAGCAGCTTAGCCGGACAGACCACAGATACGCAGTATTTT. Residues: CASSLAGQTTDTQYF. Looking up the rest from reference TRBV7-8 and TRBJ2-3 gives the full variable domain: GAGVSQSPRYKVAKRGQDVALRCDPISGHVSLFWYQQALGQGPEFLTYFQNEAQLDKSGLPSDRFFAERPEGSVSTLKIQRTQQEDSAVYLCASSLAGQTTDTQYFGPGTRLTVL.

This rearrangement joins TRBV6-5 to TRBJ2-1, with TRBD2 matching over 11 bases. V lost 0 bases, J lost 8 bases, and 3 bases stayed unmatched. Germline V gene lookup returns CDR1 MNHEY and CDR2 SVGAGI. This CDR3 is built from 15 residues. CDR3 sequence reads: CASSYSTSGSYEQFF. The CDR3 DNA reads TGTGCCAGCAGTTACTCTACTAGCGGGAGCTATGAGCAGTTCTTC.

Concerning this clone itself: This sample also contains other DNA sequences that code for the same CDR3. This chain links TRBV6-5 with TRBJ1-2; maybe TRBD1 (6 bases). This CDR3 contains 11 residues. Trimming left V 9 bases short and J 5 bases short, with 10 bases between. In germline, CDR1 is MNHEY, CDR2 SVGAGI. CDR3 region: CASSRGYGYTF. The CDR3, as DNA: TGTGCCAGTTCTAGGGGGTATGGCTACACCTTC.

The V call is TRBV6-1, the J call TRBJ1-6, with a tentative D call TRBD1 (5 bases). This CDR3 region has 14 residues. Trimming took 3 bases from V and 5 from J, leaving 8 bases between them. Germline loops: CDR1 MNHNS, CDR2 SASEGT. CDR3 amino acids: CASSELGDNSPLHF. In DNA form, the CDR3 reads TGTGCCAGCAGTGAGCTAGGGGATAATTCACCCCTCCACTTT.

The rearrangement uses TRBV19 and TRBJ2-7; 10 nucleotides align to TRBD1. The CDR3 totals 15 residues. J was trimmed by 6 bases and V by 3 bases; bases with no gene match: 8. CDR1 is LNHDA and CDR2 is SQIVND in the germline V gene (reference sequence). CDR3 protein: CASSISGTGASEQYF. CDR3 sequence (DNA): TGTGCCAGTAGTATTTCCGGGACAGGGGCCTCCGAGCAGTACTTC.

This chain connects TRBV7-6 to TRBJ2-5; 15 bases line up with TRBD2. The CDR3 covers 18 residues. CDR1 is SGHVS and CDR2 is FNYEAQ in the germline V gene. V was clipped by 3 bases and J by 5 bases; unmatched bases: 10. CDR3: CASSLLGLAGGERETQYF. The DNA for the CDR3 is TGTGCCAGCAGCTTGTTGGGACTAGCGGGAGGCGAACGGGAGACCCAGTACTTC.